These 29 T cell receptor beta chains came from one sample sequenced in a study of identical twins. TCRdb reprocessed the 5' RACE reads via MiXCR and lists one record per CDR3 protein. The data show 250,000 to 300,000 distinct CDR3 sequences, with 8% to 9.5% seen just once and 7% to 8.5% held by the top ten. The sample was also linked to a second study, of yellow fever vaccine responses in identical twins.

The sample consisted of CD8+ T cells sorted from blood. Source of these receptors: a woman aged 18-29 years in good health.

This clonotype has just a few counts. The chain recombines TRBV28 with TRBJ2-1; D not certain. The V gene's germline CDR1 is MDHEN and CDR2 SYDVKM. Trimming pared 5 bases from V and 8 bases from J, leaving 13 bases between. The CDR3 is 13 residues long. The CDR3 loop is CASSREVPYEQFF. The CDR3, as DNA: TGTGCCAGCAGTAGGGAAGTACCTTATGAGCAGTTCTTC.

The J gene is TRBJ2-7, the V gene TRBV10-3, with D possibly being TRBD1 or TRBD2 (5 bases each). Trimming cost V 5 bases and J 2 bases, with 10 bases left between them. The CDR3 is 13 amino acids. CDR1 is ENHRY and CDR2 is SYGVKD in the germline V gene. The CDR3 nucleotides are TGTGCCATCAGTTCGGGGCCAACCTACGAGCAGTACTTC. Its translation is CAISSGPTYEQYF.

The chain is built from TRBV20-1 and TRBJ2-1; D unclear. In germline, CDR1 is DFQATT, CDR2 SNEGSKA (reference sequence). The CDR3 length is 15 residues. V was trimmed by 0 bases and J by 6 bases, leaving 15 bases between them. CDR3 sequence reads: CSARDLMVAINEQFF. The DNA of the CDR3 is TGCAGTGCTAGAGATCTGATGGTGGCCATCAATGAGCAGTTCTTC.

This clonotype was observed at least ten times. J is TRBJ2-3 and V is TRBV9; 11 nucleotides align to TRBD2. CDR3 size: 16 residues. In germline, CDR1 is SGDLS, CDR2 YYNGEE. V was pared by 0 bases and J by 2 bases, with 2 bases of the junction left unmatched. CDR3 loop: CASSVASGGITDTQYF. CDR3 DNA sequence: TGTGCCAGCAGCGTAGCTAGCGGGGGGATCACAGATACGCAGTATTTT.

This rearrangement joins TRBV10-3 to TRBJ2-5; D is ambiguous. CDR3 length equals 16 residues. Germline CDR1 is ENHRY and CDR2 is SYGVKD. V lost 3 bases to trimming and J lost 5 bases, with 19 bases between them. The CDR3 sequence: CAISDFPIDLRETQYF. The CDR3 DNA sequence: TGTGCCATCAGTGATTTCCCGATCGACCTTCGGGAGACCCAGTACTTC.

This clonotype has only a few counts. The gene calls are TRBV11-2 and TRBJ2-2, with 12 positions matching TRBD2. Germline V gives CDR1 SGHAT, CDR2 FQNNGV. The CDR3 runs to 20 residues. With V trimmed by 4 bases and J by 4 bases, 16 bases remained unmatched. CDR3 sequence: CASSSGQILAGGPGTGELFF. CDR3 in DNA: TGTGCCAGCAGCTCTGGACAGATTCTAGCGGGAGGGCCGGGCACCGGGGAGCTGTTTTTT.

This clonotype has at least ten counts. The chain is built from TRBV12-3 or TRBV12-4 and TRBJ2-2; 7 nucleotides line up with TRBD1. V trimming: 1 base; J trimming: 0 bases; junction bases outside the gene matches: 5. The length of the CDR3 is 17 residues. CDR3 residues: CASSLDGTAANTGELFF. CDR3 nucleotide sequence: TGTGCCAGCAGTTTAGATGGGACAGCGGCGAACACCGGGGAGCTGTTTTTT.

The chain links TRBV4-3 to TRBJ1-4, with unresolved D. CDR3 size: 13 residues. Germline V lookup: CDR1 LGHNA, CDR2 YSLEER. Deletions cut 6 bases from V and 10 bases from J, with 15 bases between. The CDR3 nucleotides read TGCGCCAGCAGTCACAGATGGAGAGGAAAACTGTTTTTT. It translates to CASSHRWRGKLFF.

This clonotype was observed at least ten times. V is TRBV20-1 and J is TRBJ2-3; possible D gene TRBD2, 7 bases. V lost 0 bases, J lost 5 bases, and 18 bases lay in between. The CDR3 sequence is 16 residues long. Germline lookup yields CDR1 DFQATT and CDR2 SNEGSKA (reference sequence). The CDR3 protein is CSARDPLKGGIDTQYF. The CDR3 DNA reads TGCAGTGCTAGAGACCCCCTAAAGGGGGGGATAGATACGCAGTATTTT.

This chain connects TRBV27 to TRBJ2-7, with D unresolved. The germline V and J ends were trimmed by 3 bases and 2 bases, with 11 bases remaining between them. There are 14 residues in the CDR3. Germline V gene lookup returns CDR1 MNHEY and CDR2 SMNVEV (reference sequence). The CDR3 reads CASSFLSNPYEQYF. Written as DNA, the CDR3 is TGTGCCAGCAGTTTTCTCTCTAACCCCTACGAGCAGTACTTC.

V and J are TRBV7-2 and TRBJ2-3; D is undetermined. V was trimmed by 5 bases and J by 4 bases, leaving 16 bases between them. The CDR3 loop spans 15 amino acids. The germline V gene has CDR1 SGHTA and CDR2 FQGNSA. CDR3 protein: CASSPAVGPADTQYF. In DNA form, the CDR3 reads TGTGCCAGCAGCCCCGCAGTGGGCCCAGCAGATACGCAGTATTTT.

This clonotype was recorded many times. V gene TRBV7-2 combines with J gene TRBJ2-7, with a tentative D call TRBD1 (5 bases). The CDR3 is made up of 16 amino acids. V shed 1 base and J shed 0 bases, with 13 bases lying between them. Per the germline V gene, CDR1 is SGHTA and CDR2 is FQGNSA. In DNA form, the CDR3 reads TGTGCCAGCAGCTTAGGGGTAGAGGACAACTCCTACGAGCAGTACTTC. Translating it yields CASSLGVEDNSYEQYF.

The table lists this clonotype with a few counts. The chain carries TRBV11-2 and TRBJ1-2; D call uncertain. Germline assignment: CDR1 SGHAT and CDR2 FQNNGV. This CDR3 has 13 amino acids. V lost 3 bases and J 4 bases, leaving 9 bases between the germline ends. The DNA of the CDR3 is TGTGCCAGCAGCTTTTCGACTAGCTATGGCTACACCTTC. The encoded protein is CASSFSTSYGYTF.

This clonotype came up many times. The rearrangement joins TRBV20-1 to TRBJ2-5; TRBD2 agrees at 9 bases. Germline lookup yields CDR1 DFQATT and CDR2 SNEGSKA (reference sequence). V was clipped by 2 bases and J by 4 bases; unmatched bases: 5. CDR3 length equals 14 residues. Written as DNA, the CDR3 is TGCAGTGCTAGACTTGCGGGGGGGCGAGAGACCCAGTACTTC. The encoded protein is CSARLAGGRETQYF.

This clonotype has more than one count but fewer than ten. The chain employs TRBV7-9 and TRBJ2-7, with unresolved D. V gave up 6 bases and J gave up 3 bases, with 12 bases separating them. Germline CDR1 is SEHNR and CDR2 is FQNEAQ (reference sequence). This CDR3 is 13 amino acids long. CDR3 DNA sequence: TGTGCCAGCAGAACATTACAGAGCTACGAGCAGTACTTC. Amino acid sequence: CASRTLQSYEQYF.

The gene calls are TRBV27 and TRBJ2-7; D not certain. This CDR3 contains 14 residues. V was trimmed by 3 bases and J by 3 bases, leaving 12 bases between them. Germline V gene sequence: CDR1 MNHEY, CDR2 SMNVEV (reference sequence). The CDR3 is CASSLQGGDYEQYF. CDR3 coding DNA: TGTGCCAGCAGTTTGCAAGGTGGGGACTACGAGCAGTACTTC.

V gene TRBV21-1 combines with J gene TRBJ2-7; the table's TRBD2 call for D was not verified on the DNA. TRBV21-1 is tagged as a pseudogene. The CDR3 sequence is 18 residues long. The CDR3 nucleotides are TGTGCCAACAGCAAAGCGCGAACTAGCGGGGGTGTTCGGTACGAGCAGTACTTC. Protein sequence: CANSKARTSGGVRYEQYF.

The sample holds many counts of this clonotype. The rearrangement uses TRBV6-2 or TRBV6-3 and TRBJ2-1, with D uncertain. CDR1 is MNHEY, CDR2 SVGEGT, per germline. Trimming left V 8 bases short and J 1 base short, with 9 bases between. This CDR3 comprises 13 residues. The DNA for the CDR3 is TGTGCCAGCCGGGCCTATTCCTACAATGAGCAGTTCTTC. It encodes CASRAYSYNEQFF.

In this sample, this clonotype turned up a few times. The rearrangement links TRBV11-1 to TRBJ2-2; no definite D call. The germline V and J ends were trimmed by 3 bases and 4 bases, with 24 bases remaining between them. This CDR3 is 19 amino acids long. Looked up from germline, CDR1 is SGHAT and CDR2 is FQDESV (reference sequence). CDR3 bases: TGTGCCAGCAGCTTCGCTGTAGTGCAAGCCCCAAAATTCACCGGGGAGCTGTTTTTT. It translates to CASSFAVVQAPKFTGELFF.

V and J are TRBV7-6 and TRBJ1-1; D possibly corresponds to TRBD1 (6 bases). This CDR3 is built from 15 residues. V was clipped by 5 bases and J by 6 bases, with 19 bases between them. The germline V gene has CDR1 SGHVS and CDR2 FNYEAQ. DNA of the CDR3: TGTGCCAGCAGCCCAGCCACAGGGAAGGGAGCTGAAGCTTTCTTT. It specifies CASSPATGKGAEAFF.

This chain joins TRBV6-2 or TRBV6-3 and TRBJ1-5; D ambiguous. Germline V gene lookup returns CDR1 MNHEY and CDR2 SVGEGT. V was trimmed by 3 bases and J by 5 bases, leaving 11 bases between them. The CDR3 has 14 amino acids. The CDR3 DNA is TGTGCCAGCAGTTATCCCGGGAGTGATCAGCCCCAGCATTTT. Amino acids: CASSYPGSDQPQHF.

This rearrangement joins TRBV28 to TRBJ2-7; D ambiguous. V lost 4 bases and J 6 bases, leaving 16 bases between the germline ends. The V gene's germline CDR1 is MDHEN and CDR2 SYDVKM. The CDR3 has 14 amino acids. As DNA, the CDR3 is TGTGCCAGCAGTTATGACCAGGATCTCCCCGAGCAGTACTTC. Translated, it gives CASSYDQDLPEQYF.

This clonotype has just a few counts. The chain combines TRBV3-1 with TRBJ2-2, with D possibly called TRBD1 or TRBD2 (5 bases each). The ends were cut back, 4 bases at V and 6 bases at J, with 18 bases in the middle. This CDR3 has 16 residues. CDR1 and CDR2 from the germline V gene are LGHDT and YNNKEL (reference sequence). CDR3 region: CASSRKGPPGSGELFF. CDR3 coding DNA: TGTGCCAGCAGCCGGAAGGGACCTCCGGGGTCCGGGGAGCTGTTTTTT.

This clonotype was found a few times. The rearrangement joins TRBV20-1 to TRBJ2-3; 7 bases line up with TRBD2. This CDR3 is 16 amino acids long. Germline V gene data show CDR1 as DFQATT and CDR2 as SNEGSKA (reference sequence). V dropped 3 bases and J dropped 2; count of bases not matched to a gene: 11. As DNA, the CDR3 is TGCAGTGCTAGGGCTCTTTGGGGGGGACCCACAGATACGCAGTATTTT. Amino acids: CSARALWGGPTDTQYF.

The chain recombines TRBV20-1 with TRBJ2-7; D gene unclear. Germline lookup yields CDR1 DFQATT and CDR2 SNEGSKA (reference sequence). The CDR3 covers 10 residues. V dropped 3 bases and J dropped 5 bases, with 5 bases sitting between them. The DNA for the CDR3 is TGCAGTGCTAGTAGGCACGAGCAGTACTTC. Translating it yields CSASRHEQYF.

The chain uses TRBV29-1 and TRBJ2-7, with D possibly matching TRBD1 (5 bases). With 1 base removed from V and 4 bases from J, the gap between germline ends came to 8 bases. The CDR3 is 12 amino acids. Germline CDR1 reads SQVTM; CDR2 reads ANQGSEA. CDR3 coding DNA: TGCAGCGTTGAAGGGGGCCCTTACGAGCAGTACTTC. It codes for CSVEGGPYEQYF.

The table lists this clonotype with many counts. The chain uses TRBV20-1 and TRBJ2-7, with 8 bases that match TRBD1. This CDR3 is 15 amino acids long. Germline values: CDR1 DFQATT, CDR2 SNEGSKA (reference sequence). V gave up 5 bases and J gave up 1 base; unmatched junction bases: 10. The CDR3 bases are TGCAGTGCTCTTACCCCGGGACAGGTATCCTACGAGCAGTACTTC. Translated: CSALTPGQVSYEQYF.

At least ten counts were recorded for this clonotype. The chain couples TRBV7-2 to TRBJ2-1; perhaps TRBD1 as D (6 bases). The CDR3 loop spans 15 amino acids. The V end was cut by 1 base, the J end by 5 bases, with 12 bases between. Germline V CDR1 and CDR2: SGHTA, FQGNSA. The CDR3 loop is CASSLDPGVDNEQFF. The CDR3 DNA follows: TGTGCCAGCAGCTTAGATCCAGGGGTTGACAATGAGCAGTTCTTC.

This clonotype was seen a handful of times. The rearrangement links TRBV7-9 to TRBJ2-5; perhaps TRBD1 as D (5 bases). V gave up 6 bases and J gave up 2 bases, with 16 bases separating them. In germline, CDR1 is SEHNR, CDR2 FQNEAQ (reference sequence). The CDR3 is 15 residues long. The CDR3 region is CASSSNQGWQETQYF. In nucleotides, the CDR3 is TGTGCCAGCAGTTCGAACCAGGGATGGCAAGAGACCCAGTACTTC. Variable domain in full (rest from reference TRBV7-9 and TRBJ2-5): DTGVSQNPRHKITKRGQNVTFRCDPISEHNRLYWYRQTLGQGPEFLTYFQNEAQLEKSRLLSDRFSAERPKGSFSTLEIQRTEQGDSAMYLCASSSNQGWQETQYFGPGTRLLVL.